This T cell receptor (beta chain) was profiled in a study of cytomegalovirus exposure and HLA in healthy donors. For the study at large: It was reported in a later analysis that the 120 validation repertoires used the same platform as the approximately 650 first-cohort repertoires.

Profiled with immunoSEQ multiplex PCR; TCRdb holds only in-frame clones, not every one. The repertoire includes approximately 53,000 clones, about 90% of them detected once, and over 1.3% sits in the top ten. The study's findings and limits: There were some public TCRs occurring in many donors, but most TCR sequences were rare. For cytomegalovirus status, the classifier reportedly gave diagnoses with high specificity and sensitivity. It was found in a later analysis that first-cohort TCR clusters tended to co-occur in the 100 to 150 validation repertoires.

Regarding this clone: Its matching antigen is unknown.

J lost 8 bases, V lost 3 bases, and 3 bases had no gene match. Germline V CDR1 and CDR2: SGHVS, FNYEAQ. The CDR3 runs to 14 residues. This receptor was identified in a man younger than 35 in good health and CMV-seronegative. The chain has TRBV7-6 and TRBJ1-4; 10 bases line up with TRBD1. The sequenced sample consisted of PBMCs. CDR3 residues: CASSLGQGSEKLFF. CDR3 nucleotides: TGTGCCAGCAGCTTGGGACAGGGGAGCGAAAAACTGTTTTTT.